Each of the 24 T cell receptor beta chains below was sequenced from the same sample in a study of shared clonotypes between healthy human individuals. Clones were sequenced by immunoSEQ multiplex PCR, and TCRdb holds only the in-frame ones, with some missing. The data show about 590,000 clones, around 95% seen once. CD8 cells regarded as naive lacked CD45RO, were positively chosen for CCR7, and omitted terminally differentiated effector memory CD45RA+ cells. Material for sequencing was naive CD8+ T cells sorted from blood. The receptors originated from a woman between 25 and 40 years old in good health.

The CDR3 nucleotides are TGTGCCAGCAGCTTGACAGGGTTTGGGACCGGGGAGCTGTTTTTT. As protein: CASSLTGFGTGELFF. The chain couples TRBV13 to TRBJ2-2, with 7 bases that match TRBD1. This CDR3 has 15 residues. J was trimmed by 5 bases and V by 3 bases; bases with no gene match: 6. Germline V gives CDR1 PRHDT, CDR2 FYEKMQ (reference sequence).

This clone was detected only once. The chain is built from TRBV7-3 and TRBJ2-1; 7 bases map to TRBD2. The V segment lost 5 bases and the J segment 6 bases; nucleotides outside the gene matches: 4. This CDR3 contains 13 residues. Germline lookup yields CDR1 SGHTA and CDR2 FQGTGA. The CDR3 sequence is CASSPGGGNEQFF. As DNA, the CDR3 is TGTGCCAGCAGCCCTGGGGGGGGCAATGAGCAGTTCTTC.

A word on this clone: Other DNA variants within this sample encode the same CDR3. The chain couples TRBV10-3 to TRBJ2-2, with unresolved D. This CDR3 contains 13 residues. Germline loops: CDR1 ENHRY, CDR2 SYGVKD. The ends were cut back, 3 bases at V and 1 base at J, with 3 bases in the middle. The CDR3 reads CAISDENTGELFF. The CDR3 coding sequence is TGTGCCATCAGTGACGAGAACACCGGGGAGCTGTTTTTT.

V and J are TRBV4-2 and TRBJ2-5, with D possibly matching TRBD2 (5 bases). There are 14 residues in the CDR3. V lost 0 bases and J lost 2, with 7 bases in between. Germline V gene sequence: CDR1 LGHNA, CDR2 YNFKEQ. The CDR3 nucleotides read TGTGCCAGCAGCCAAGAGCGCGGGCAAGAGACCCAGTACTTC. Translation: CASSQERGQETQYF.

The V gene is TRBV7-6, the J gene TRBJ2-7; perhaps TRBD2 as D (5 bases). The germline V gene has CDR1 SGHVS and CDR2 FNYEAQ. Trimming cost V 5 bases and J 1 base, with 12 bases left between them. The CDR3 is 14 residues long. The CDR3 DNA reads TGTGCCAGCAGCCCGGACTGGGGATCCTACGAGCAGTACTTC. The encoded protein is CASSPDWGSYEQYF.

The chain combines TRBV19 with TRBJ2-6, with D maybe TRBD2 (6 bases). Germline loops: CDR1 LNHDA, CDR2 SQIVND (reference sequence). V lost 5 bases, J lost 2 bases, and 16 bases lay in between. The CDR3 loop spans 17 amino acids. CDR3 region: CASSSYGSGAGANVLTF. CDR3 DNA sequence: TGTGCCAGTAGTTCATACGGATCGGGAGCTGGGGCCAACGTCCTGACTTTC.

The chain uses TRBV7-9 and TRBJ2-1; 7 bases align to TRBD2. This CDR3 spans 16 amino acids. CDR1 and CDR2 (germline): SEHNR, FQNEAQ (reference sequence). The trim removed 5 bases at V and 5 bases at J, leaving 12 bases unmatched. CDR3 bases: TGTGCCAGCAGCCGGAGAGGACTAGGGGCTCACAATGAGCAGTTCTTC. This encodes CASSRRGLGAHNEQFF.

The chain uses TRBV5-4 and TRBJ1-1, with D possibly TRBD1 on 5 matching bases. CDR3 length equals 14 residues. Trimming pared 2 bases from V and 6 bases from J, leaving 14 bases between. Looked up from germline, CDR1 is SGHNT and CDR2 is YYREEE (reference sequence). CDR3 nucleotides: TGTGCCAGCAGCTTAAACCCAGGGATCGCTGAAGCTTTCTTT. It specifies CASSLNPGIAEAFF.

The rearrangement joins TRBV5-4 to TRBJ2-1; D gene ambiguous. From germline, CDR1 is SGHNT and CDR2 YYREEE (reference sequence). Trimming removed 3 bases at V and 0 bases at J, with 7 bases between. The CDR3 consists of 14 residues. In nucleotides, the CDR3 is TGTGCCAGCAGCTCGGGCAACTCCTACAATGAGCAGTTCTTC. Protein: CASSSGNSYNEQFF.

The rearrangement links TRBV5-6 to TRBJ2-1; no clear D gene. Germline V gene sequence: CDR1 SGHDT, CDR2 YYEEEE. The V end lost 0 bases, the J end lost 8 bases, and 6 bases lay between the germline ends. The CDR3 consists of 12 residues. The CDR3 nucleotides are TGTGCCAGCAGCTTGGCCTCCCATGAGCAGTTCTTC. Translating it yields CASSLASHEQFF. The full variable domain, rest sourced from reference TRBV5-6 and TRBJ2-1, is DAGVTQSPTHLIKTRGQQVTLRCSPKSGHDTVSWYQQALGQGPQFIFQYYEEEERQRGNFPDRFSGHQFPNYSSELNVNALLLGDSALYLCASSLASHEQFFGPGTRLTVL.

The rearrangement joins TRBV30 to TRBJ2-7, with D uncertain. The germline gives CDR1 GTSNPN, CDR2 SVGIG (reference sequence). The CDR3 has 11 residues. V gave up 2 bases and J gave up 1 base, with 3 bases separating them. The CDR3 nucleotides read TGTGCCTGGAGTTTTTCCTACGAGCAGTACTTC. It codes for CAWSFSYEQYF.

The chain recombines TRBV7-9 with TRBJ2-7, with 13 nucleotides matching TRBD2. CDR3 length equals 14 residues. Unmatched junction bases numbered 1, after V lost 6 bases and J lost 2 bases. The V gene's germline CDR1 is SEHNR and CDR2 FQNEAQ (reference sequence). As DNA, the CDR3 is TGTGCCAGCAGGGGGACTAGCGGGGCCTACGAGCAGTACTTC. This gives the protein CASRGTSGAYEQYF.

The V gene is TRBV2, the J gene TRBJ2-1; D unresolved. Trimming removed 4 bases from V and 3 bases from J, with 4 bases in between. The CDR3 extends over 12 amino acids. Germline assignment: CDR1 SNHLY and CDR2 FYNNEI. CDR3 protein: CASSASYNEQFF. The CDR3 nucleotides are TGTGCCAGCAGTGCCAGCTACAATGAGCAGTTCTTC.

The chain couples TRBV27 to TRBJ2-1; TRBD1 agrees at 10 bases. In germline, CDR1 is MNHEY, CDR2 SMNVEV (reference sequence). V lost 6 bases, J lost 4 bases, and 0 bases stayed unmatched. The CDR3 loop spans 13 amino acids. CDR3 sequence: CASRDRGYNEQFF. The CDR3 DNA reads as TGTGCCAGCAGGGACAGGGGGTACAATGAGCAGTTCTTC.

DNA for the CDR3: TGCGCCAGCAGTGAGTCCTTACTAGCGGGAGGGTACACCGGGGAGCTGTTTTTT. Its protein is CASSESLLAGGYTGELFF. The V call is TRBV10-2, the J call TRBJ2-2; TRBD2 agrees at 13 bases. V gave up 0 bases and J gave up 3 bases; unmatched junction bases: 4. The germline V gene encodes CDR1 WSHSY and CDR2 SAAADI. This CDR3 has 18 amino acids.

The V call is TRBV1, the J call TRBJ2-3; TRBD2, the table's D call, was not compared with the DNA. TRBV1 is annotated as a pseudogene. The CDR3 totals 16 residues. The CDR3 reads CTSSPPAGGPLDTQYF. The CDR3 coding sequence is TGCACCAGCAGCCCCCCAGCGGGAGGGCCCTTAGATACGCAGTATTTT.

CDR3 sequence reads: CASSMTADYEQYF. The CDR3 DNA reads TGTGCCAGCAGCATGACAGCAGACTACGAGCAGTACTTC. The chain combines TRBV6-6 with TRBJ2-7; the D gene is possibly TRBD1 (5 bases). Germline CDR1 MNHNY, CDR2 SVGAGI (reference sequence). Trimming shortened V by 6 bases and J by 3 bases, and 12 bases separated the two germline ends. The CDR3 is made up of 13 amino acids.

The chain uses TRBV7-9 and TRBJ2-2; D is undetermined. This CDR3 contains 16 residues. The V and J ends lost 1 base and 3 bases respectively, with 12 bases between them. Germline V gives CDR1 SEHNR, CDR2 FQNEAQ (reference sequence). In DNA, the CDR3 is TGTGCCAGCAGCTTAGAAGGCCCCGAGGACACCGGGGAGCTGTTTTTT. Its protein is CASSLEGPEDTGELFF.

This clone was found once. The genes are TRBV5-6 and TRBJ2-7; D not certain. The V gene lost 1 base and the J gene lost 0 bases, with 8 bases spanning the gap. CDR1 and CDR2 (germline): SGHDT, YYEEEE. The CDR3 totals 14 residues. As DNA, the CDR3 is TGTGCCAGCAGCTTGTTAGGCACCTCCTACGAGCAGTACTTC. As protein: CASSLLGTSYEQYF.

CDR3 sequence: CSALSGLAGPEQETQYF. CDR3 bases: TGCAGCGCCCTATCCGGACTAGCGGGACCTGAACAAGAGACCCAGTACTTC. The J gene is TRBJ2-5, the V gene TRBV29-1; 12 positions match TRBD2. J gave up 2 bases and V 7 bases, and 14 bases lay outside the gene matches. Germline assignment: CDR1 SQVTM and CDR2 ANQGSEA. CDR3 length: 17 amino acids.

The gene calls are TRBV5-1 and TRBJ2-1; 13 bases are shared with TRBD2. CDR3 length: 15 amino acids. Germline trimming cut 4 bases from V and 9 bases from J; bases unmatched to any gene: 7. From germline, CDR1 is SGHRS and CDR2 YFSETQ. CDR3 bases: TGCGCCAGCAGCACTGGACTAGCGGGAGAACCTGAGCAGTTCTTC. This encodes CASSTGLAGEPEQFF.

CDR3 sequence: CSVEMDTQYF. The CDR3 region has the DNA TGCAGCGTTGAAATGGATACGCAGTATTTT. The chain combines TRBV29-1 with TRBJ2-3; no clear D. Germline V lookup: CDR1 SQVTM, CDR2 ANQGSEA. The CDR3 is 10 amino acids. The V end lost 2 bases, the J end lost 6 bases, and 3 bases lay between the germline ends.

The chain links TRBV29-1 to TRBJ2-5; 8 nucleotides match TRBD1. Judging by the DNA end, TRBJ2-7 fits better; the J call may be wrong. The CDR3 spans 15 residues. Germline V gene lookup returns CDR1 SQVTM and CDR2 ANQGSEA. CDR3 region: CSVELYTGGSYEQYF. In DNA form, the CDR3 reads TGCAGCGTTGAACTCTACACAGGGGGCTCCTACGAGCAGTACTTC.

This chain links TRBV7-7 with TRBJ2-5; possibly TRBD1 or TRBD2 for D (7 bases each). Trimming removed 1 base from V and 5 bases from J, with 14 bases in between. CDR1 and CDR2 (germline): SSHAT, FNYEAQ (reference sequence). The CDR3 is made up of 15 amino acids. The CDR3 here is CASSLGPGGAETQYF. For the CDR3, the DNA is TGTGCCAGCAGCTTAGGACCAGGGGGGGCTGAGACCCAGTACTTC.